These T cell receptor beta chains were read from a single sample in a study of control samples from healthy donors and cancer patients. Profiled with immunoSEQ multiplex PCR; TCRdb holds only in-frame clones, not every one. The table shows 130,000 to 150,000 clones, with about 91% occurring only once. Sequencing input: blood. The source of these receptors is a man younger than 45 in good health. CDR3s leave out the opening cysteine and the closing phenylalanine or tryptophan.

V gene	J gene	CDR3 protein
TRBV2	TRBJ2-3	ASSEAYRASGATDTQY
TRBV28	TRBJ2-6	ASSLNRAGSGANVLT
TRBV6-5	TRBJ1-2	ASRSQGADGYT
TRBV6-5	TRBJ2-2	ASSYAGDAGELF
TRBV10-3	TRBJ1-5	AISDREGFQPQH
TRBV19	TRBJ1-5	ASSAGQGRGYQPQH
TRBV18	TRBJ1-3	ASSLKTGSGNTIY
TRBV29-1	TRBJ1-1	SVDPTGLGTEAF
TRBV24-1	TRBJ1-1	ATSDSGTGSTEAF
TRBV14	TRBJ2-3	ASSGFSDTQY
TRBV25-1	TRBJ2-3	ASSSGVLTDTQY
TRBV19	TRBJ1-2	ASSISLRAVYT
TRBV6-5	TRBJ1-6	ASRLTRSNSPLH
TRBV19	TRBJ2-1	ASSTHINEQF
TRBV6-4	TRBJ1-2	ASSDDEQGTYGYT
TRBV18	TRBJ1-5	ASSRDRGGDQPQH
TRBV19	TRBJ1-5	ASSIDPISNQPQH
TRBV11-2	TRBJ2-1	ASSQAGAAYNEQF
TRBV6-6	TRBJ2-7	ASSPPGGRITYEQY
TRBV14	TRBJ2-7	ASSLESEQY
TRBV5-5	TRBJ2-1	ASSPWTGDEQF
TRBV3-1/TRBV3-2	TRBJ2-7	ASSQGSGEYEQY
TRBV19	TRBJ2-4	ASSIAWTLAKNIQY
TRBV2	TRBJ1-5	ASSPRDSENQPQH
TRBV27	TRBJ2-3	ASSFKGGPLARSTDTQY
TRBV19	TRBJ1-2	ASTLGTAAPEYT
TRBV6-5	TRBJ1-1	ASSYSGTGNTEAF
TRBV19	TRBJ1-6	ASSAVRNSPLH
TRBV12-5	TRBJ2-6	ASGLVLSGTVSHGANVLT
TRBV12-5	TRBJ1-5	ASVEGQQPQH
TRBV6-5	TRBJ2-2	ASNQDRGPTGELF
TRBV9	TRBJ2-2	ASSLRRTGELF
TRBV6-6	TRBJ1-2	ASRDRGAGGYT
TRBV10-3	TRBJ2-3	AISEAVGLADTQY
TRBV7-8	TRBJ2-7	ASSLALGVSLPHEQY